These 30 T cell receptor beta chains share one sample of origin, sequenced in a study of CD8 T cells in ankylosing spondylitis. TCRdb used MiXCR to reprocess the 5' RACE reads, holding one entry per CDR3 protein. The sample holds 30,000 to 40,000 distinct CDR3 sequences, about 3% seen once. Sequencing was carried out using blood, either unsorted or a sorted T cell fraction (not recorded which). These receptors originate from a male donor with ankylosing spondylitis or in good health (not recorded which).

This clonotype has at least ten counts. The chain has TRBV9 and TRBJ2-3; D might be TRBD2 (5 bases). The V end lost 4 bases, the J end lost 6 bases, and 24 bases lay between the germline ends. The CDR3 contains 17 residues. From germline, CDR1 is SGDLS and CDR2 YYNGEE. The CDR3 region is CASSFPLLGEGFDTQYF. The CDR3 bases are TGTGCCAGCAGCTTTCCCTTACTAGGAGAGGGCTTTGATACGCAGTATTTT.

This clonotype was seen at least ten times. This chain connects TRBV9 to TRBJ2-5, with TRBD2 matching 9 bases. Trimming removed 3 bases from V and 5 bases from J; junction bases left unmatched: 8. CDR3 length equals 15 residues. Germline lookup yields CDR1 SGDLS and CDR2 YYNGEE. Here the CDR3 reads CASSDLAGAQETQYF. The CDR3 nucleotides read TGTGCCAGCAGCGACTTAGCGGGAGCGCAGGAGACCCAGTACTTC.

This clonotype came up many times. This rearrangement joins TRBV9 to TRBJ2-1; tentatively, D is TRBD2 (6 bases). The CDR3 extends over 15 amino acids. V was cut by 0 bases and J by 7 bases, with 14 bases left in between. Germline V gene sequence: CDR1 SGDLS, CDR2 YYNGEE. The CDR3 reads CASSVDILAQNEQFF. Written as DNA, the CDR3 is TGTGCCAGCAGCGTAGACATTCTAGCGCAGAATGAGCAGTTCTTC.

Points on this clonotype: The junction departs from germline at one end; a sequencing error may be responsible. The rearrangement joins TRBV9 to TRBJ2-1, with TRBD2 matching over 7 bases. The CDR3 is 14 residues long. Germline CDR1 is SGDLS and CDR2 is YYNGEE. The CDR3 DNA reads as TGTGCCACCAGCGTAGCGGGTCGGGAGTCTGAGCAGTTCTTC. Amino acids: CATSVAGRESEQFF.

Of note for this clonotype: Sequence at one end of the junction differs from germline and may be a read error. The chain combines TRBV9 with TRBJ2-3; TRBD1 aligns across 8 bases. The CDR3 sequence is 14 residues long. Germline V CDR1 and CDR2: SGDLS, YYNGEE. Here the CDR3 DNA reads TGTGCCATCAGCGTACCAGGGGGCGCAGATACGCAGGATTTT. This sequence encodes CAISVPGGADTQDF.

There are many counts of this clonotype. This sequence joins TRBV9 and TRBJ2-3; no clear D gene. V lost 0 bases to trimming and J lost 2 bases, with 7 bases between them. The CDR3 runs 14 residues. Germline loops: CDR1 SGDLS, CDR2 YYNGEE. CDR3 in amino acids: CASSVGPITDTQYF. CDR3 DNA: TGTGCCAGCAGCGTAGGGCCGATCACAGATACGCAGTATTTT. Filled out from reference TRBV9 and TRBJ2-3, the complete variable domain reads DSGVTQTPKHLITATGQRVTLRCSPRSGDLSVYWYQQSLDQGLQFLIQYYNGEERAKGNILERFSAQQFPDLHSELNLSSLELGDSALYFCASSVGPITDTQYFGPGTRLTVL.

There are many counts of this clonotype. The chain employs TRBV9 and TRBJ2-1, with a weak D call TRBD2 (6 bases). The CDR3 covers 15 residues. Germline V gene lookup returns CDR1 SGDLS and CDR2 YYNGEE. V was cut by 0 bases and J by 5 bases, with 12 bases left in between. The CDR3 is CASSVELGGDNEQFF. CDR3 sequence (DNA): TGTGCCAGCAGCGTAGAACTAGGAGGGGACAATGAGCAGTTCTTC.

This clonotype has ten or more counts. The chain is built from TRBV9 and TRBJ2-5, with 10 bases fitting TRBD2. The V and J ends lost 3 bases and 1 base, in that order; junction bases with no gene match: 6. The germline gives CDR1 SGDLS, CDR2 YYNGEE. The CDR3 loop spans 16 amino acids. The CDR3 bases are TGTGCCAGCAGCGCCGGCCGGACTAGCGGCCAAGAGACCCAGTACTTC. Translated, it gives CASSAGRTSGQETQYF.

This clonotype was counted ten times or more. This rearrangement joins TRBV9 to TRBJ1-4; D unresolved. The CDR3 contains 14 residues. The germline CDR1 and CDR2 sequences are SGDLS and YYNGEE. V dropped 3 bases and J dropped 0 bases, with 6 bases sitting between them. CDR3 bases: TGTGCCAGCAGCGGAATCGCAACTAATGAAAAACTGTTTTTT. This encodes CASSGIATNEKLFF.

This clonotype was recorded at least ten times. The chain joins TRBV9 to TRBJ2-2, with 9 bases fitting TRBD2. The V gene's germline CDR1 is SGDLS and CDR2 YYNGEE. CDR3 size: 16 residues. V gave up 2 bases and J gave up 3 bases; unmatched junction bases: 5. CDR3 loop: CASSVGLAPYTGELFF. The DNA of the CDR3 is TGTGCCAGCAGCGTCGGACTAGCGCCTTACACCGGGGAGCTGTTTTTT.

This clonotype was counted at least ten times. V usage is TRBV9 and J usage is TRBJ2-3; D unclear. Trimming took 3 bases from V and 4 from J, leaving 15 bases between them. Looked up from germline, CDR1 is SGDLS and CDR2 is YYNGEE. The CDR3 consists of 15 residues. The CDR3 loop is CASSGRVGRADTQYF. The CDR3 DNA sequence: TGTGCCAGCAGCGGCAGAGTCGGTCGCGCAGATACGCAGTATTTT.

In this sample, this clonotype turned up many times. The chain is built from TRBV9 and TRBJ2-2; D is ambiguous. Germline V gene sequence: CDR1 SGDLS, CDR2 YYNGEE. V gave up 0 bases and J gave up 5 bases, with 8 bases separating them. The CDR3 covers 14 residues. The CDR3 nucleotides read TGTGCCAGCAGCGTAGTTTCGGGTACCGGGGAGCTGTTTTTT. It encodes CASSVVSGTGELFF.

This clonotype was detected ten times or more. CDR3 coding DNA: TGTGCCAGCAGCGTAGCCGGGACTAGCGGGAGGGCCTTCACCGGGGAGCTGTTTTTT. Translation: CASSVAGTSGRAFTGELFF. V is TRBV9 and J is TRBJ2-2, with 16 bases aligning to TRBD2. Germline CDR1 SGDLS, CDR2 YYNGEE. The CDR3 totals 19 residues. The trim removed 0 bases at V and 4 bases at J, leaving 6 bases unmatched.

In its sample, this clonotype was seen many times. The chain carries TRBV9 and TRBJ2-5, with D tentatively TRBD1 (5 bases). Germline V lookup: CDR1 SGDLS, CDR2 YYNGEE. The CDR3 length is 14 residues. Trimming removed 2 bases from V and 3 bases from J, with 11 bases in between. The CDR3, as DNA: TGTGCCAGCAGCGTGCGACAGTCGAAAGAGACCCAGTACTTC. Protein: CASSVRQSKETQYF.

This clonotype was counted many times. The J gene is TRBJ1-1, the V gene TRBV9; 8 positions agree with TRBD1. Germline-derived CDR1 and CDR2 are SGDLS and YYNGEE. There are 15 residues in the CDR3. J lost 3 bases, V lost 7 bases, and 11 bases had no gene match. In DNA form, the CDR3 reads TGTGCCAGCGGAGTATTGCAGGGGGCGGACACTGAAGCTTTCTTT. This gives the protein CASGVLQGADTEAFF.

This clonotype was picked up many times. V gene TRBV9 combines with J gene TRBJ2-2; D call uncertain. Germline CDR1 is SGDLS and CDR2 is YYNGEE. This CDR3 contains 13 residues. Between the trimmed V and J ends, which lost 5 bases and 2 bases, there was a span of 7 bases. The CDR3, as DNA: TGTGCCAGCAGGGCTACTAACACCGGGGAGCTGTTTTTT. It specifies CASRATNTGELFF.

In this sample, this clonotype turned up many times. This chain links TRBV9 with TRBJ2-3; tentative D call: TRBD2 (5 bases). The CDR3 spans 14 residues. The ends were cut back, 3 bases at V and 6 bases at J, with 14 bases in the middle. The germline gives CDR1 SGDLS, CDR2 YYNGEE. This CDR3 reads CASSGPRTGDTQYF. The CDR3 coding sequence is TGTGCCAGCAGCGGCCCTCGGACGGGGGATACGCAGTATTTT.

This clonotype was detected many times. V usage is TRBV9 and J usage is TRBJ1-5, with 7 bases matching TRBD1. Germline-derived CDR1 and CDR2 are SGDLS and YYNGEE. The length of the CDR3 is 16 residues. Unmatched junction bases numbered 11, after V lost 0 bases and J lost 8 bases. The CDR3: CASSVGLGTADEPQHF. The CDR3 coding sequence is TGTGCCAGCAGCGTAGGCCTAGGGACAGCGGATGAGCCCCAGCATTTT.

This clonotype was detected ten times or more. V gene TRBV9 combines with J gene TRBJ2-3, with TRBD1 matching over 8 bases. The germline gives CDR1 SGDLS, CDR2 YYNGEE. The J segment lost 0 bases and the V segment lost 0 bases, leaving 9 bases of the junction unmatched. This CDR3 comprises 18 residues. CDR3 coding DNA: TGTGCCAGCAGCGTAGGTCGATGGGGGACAGGTAGCACAGATACGCAGTATTTT. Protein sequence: CASSVGRWGTGSTDTQYF.

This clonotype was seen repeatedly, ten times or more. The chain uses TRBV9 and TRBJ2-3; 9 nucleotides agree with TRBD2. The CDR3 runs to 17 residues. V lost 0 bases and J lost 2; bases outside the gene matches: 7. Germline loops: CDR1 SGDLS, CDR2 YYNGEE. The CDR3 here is CASSVDAGGRATDTQYF. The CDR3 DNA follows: TGTGCCAGCAGCGTAGATGCCGGCGGGAGGGCCACAGATACGCAGTATTTT. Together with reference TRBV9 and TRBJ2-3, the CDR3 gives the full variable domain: DSGVTQTPKHLITATGQRVTLRCSPRSGDLSVYWYQQSLDQGLQFLIQYYNGEERAKGNILERFSAQQFPDLHSELNLSSLELGDSALYFCASSVDAGGRATDTQYFGPGTRLTVL.

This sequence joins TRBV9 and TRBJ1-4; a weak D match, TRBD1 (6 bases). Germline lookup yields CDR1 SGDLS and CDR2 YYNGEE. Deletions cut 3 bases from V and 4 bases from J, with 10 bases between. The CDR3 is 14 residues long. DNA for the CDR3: TGTGCCAGCAGCGCGAGGGGGATTAATGAAAAACTGTTTTTT. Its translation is CASSARGINEKLFF.

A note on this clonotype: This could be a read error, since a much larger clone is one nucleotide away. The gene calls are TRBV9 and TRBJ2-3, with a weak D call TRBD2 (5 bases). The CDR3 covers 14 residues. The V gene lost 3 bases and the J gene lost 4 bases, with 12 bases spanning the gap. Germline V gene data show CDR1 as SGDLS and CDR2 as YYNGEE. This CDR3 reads CASSGRPEADTQYF. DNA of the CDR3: TGTGCCAGCAGCGGTAGGCCGGAGGCAGATACGCAGTATTTT.

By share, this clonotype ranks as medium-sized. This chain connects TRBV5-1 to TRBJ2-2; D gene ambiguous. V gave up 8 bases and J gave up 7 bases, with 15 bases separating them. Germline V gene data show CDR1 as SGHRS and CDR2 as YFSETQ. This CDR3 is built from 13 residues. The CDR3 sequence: CARLRLPDGELFF. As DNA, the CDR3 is TGCGCCAGACTTCGCCTCCCGGACGGGGAGCTGTTTTTT.

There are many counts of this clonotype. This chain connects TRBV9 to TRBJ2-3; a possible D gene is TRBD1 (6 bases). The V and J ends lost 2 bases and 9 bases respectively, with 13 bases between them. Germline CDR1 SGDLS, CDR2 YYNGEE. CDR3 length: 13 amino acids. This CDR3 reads CASSVADGTTQYF. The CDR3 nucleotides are TGTGCCAGCAGCGTGGCGGACGGGACAACGCAGTATTTT.

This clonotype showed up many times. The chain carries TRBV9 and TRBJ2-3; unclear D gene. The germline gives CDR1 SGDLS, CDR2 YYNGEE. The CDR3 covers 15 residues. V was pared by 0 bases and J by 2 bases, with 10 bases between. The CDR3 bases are TGTGCCAGCAGCGTAGGCGGACGGCCCACAGATACGCAGTATTTT. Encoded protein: CASSVGGRPTDTQYF.

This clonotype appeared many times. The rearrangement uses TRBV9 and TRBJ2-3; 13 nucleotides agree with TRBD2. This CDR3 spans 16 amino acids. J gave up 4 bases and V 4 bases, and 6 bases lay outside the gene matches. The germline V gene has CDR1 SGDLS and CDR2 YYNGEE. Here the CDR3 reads CASSPTLAGGADTQYF. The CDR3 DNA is TGTGCCAGCAGCCCCACACTAGCGGGAGGGGCAGATACGCAGTATTTT.

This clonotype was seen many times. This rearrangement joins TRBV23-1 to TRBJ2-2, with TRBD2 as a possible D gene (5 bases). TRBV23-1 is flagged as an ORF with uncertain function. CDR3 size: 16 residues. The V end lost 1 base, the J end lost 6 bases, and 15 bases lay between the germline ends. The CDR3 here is CASSQYVGEGPGELFF. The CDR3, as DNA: TGCGCCAGCAGTCAATACGTGGGAGAAGGTCCCGGGGAGCTGTTTTTT.

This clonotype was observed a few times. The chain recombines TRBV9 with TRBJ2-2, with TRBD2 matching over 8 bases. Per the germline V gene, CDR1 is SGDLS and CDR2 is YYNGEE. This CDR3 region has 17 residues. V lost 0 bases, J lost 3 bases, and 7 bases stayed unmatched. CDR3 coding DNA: TGTGCCAGCAGCGTAGGAGCGGGGGCGCCTTACACCGGGGAGCTGTTTTTT. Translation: CASSVGAGAPYTGELFF.

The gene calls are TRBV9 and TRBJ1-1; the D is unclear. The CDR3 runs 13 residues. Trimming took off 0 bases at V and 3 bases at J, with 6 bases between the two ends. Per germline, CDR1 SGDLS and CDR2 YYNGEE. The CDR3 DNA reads TGTGCCAGCAGCGTAGCGTCGGACACTGAAGCTTTCTTT. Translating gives CASSVASDTEAFF.

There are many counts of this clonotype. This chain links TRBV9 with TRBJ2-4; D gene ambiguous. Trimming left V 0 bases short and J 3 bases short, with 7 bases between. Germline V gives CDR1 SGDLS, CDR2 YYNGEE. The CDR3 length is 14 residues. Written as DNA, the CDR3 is TGTGCCAGCAGCGTAGAGCACGGCAAAAACATTCAGTACTTC. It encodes CASSVEHGKNIQYF.